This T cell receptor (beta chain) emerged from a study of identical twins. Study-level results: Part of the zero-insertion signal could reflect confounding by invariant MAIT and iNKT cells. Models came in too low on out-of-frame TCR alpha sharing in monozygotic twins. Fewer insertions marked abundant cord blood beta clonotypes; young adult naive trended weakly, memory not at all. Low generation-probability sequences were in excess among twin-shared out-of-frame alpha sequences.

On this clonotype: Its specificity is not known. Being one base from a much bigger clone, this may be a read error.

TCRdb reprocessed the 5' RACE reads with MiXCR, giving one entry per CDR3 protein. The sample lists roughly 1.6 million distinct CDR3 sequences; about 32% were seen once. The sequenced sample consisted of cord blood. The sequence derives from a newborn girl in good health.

CDR3 sequence reads: CASKSYYNEQYF. CDR3 sequence (DNA): TGTGCCAGCAAGTCTTATTACAATGAGCAGTACTTC. This chain connects TRBV12-3 or TRBV12-4 to TRBJ2-5; D unresolved. CDR3 length: 12 residues. The V end was cut by 7 bases, the J end by 11 bases, with 17 bases between.